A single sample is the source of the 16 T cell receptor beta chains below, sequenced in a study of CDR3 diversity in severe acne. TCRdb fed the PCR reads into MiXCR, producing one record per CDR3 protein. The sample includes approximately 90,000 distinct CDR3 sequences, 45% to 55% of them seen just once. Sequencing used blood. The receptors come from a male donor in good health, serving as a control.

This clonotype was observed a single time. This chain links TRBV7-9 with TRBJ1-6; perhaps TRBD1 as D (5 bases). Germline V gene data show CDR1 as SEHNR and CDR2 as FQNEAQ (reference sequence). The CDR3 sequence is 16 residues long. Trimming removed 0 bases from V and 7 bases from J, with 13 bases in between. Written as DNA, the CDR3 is TGTGCCAGCAGCTTAGCGTTTGCCAGGGCCAATTCACCCCTCCACTTT. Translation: CASSLAFARANSPLHF.

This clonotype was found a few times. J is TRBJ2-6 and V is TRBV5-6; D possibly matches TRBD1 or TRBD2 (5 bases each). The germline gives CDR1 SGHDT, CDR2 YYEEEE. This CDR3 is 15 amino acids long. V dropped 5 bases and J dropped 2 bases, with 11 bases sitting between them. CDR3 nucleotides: TGTGCCAGCAGGGGTAGGGGAGCTGGGGCCAACGTCCTGACTTTC. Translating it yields CASRGRGAGANVLTF.

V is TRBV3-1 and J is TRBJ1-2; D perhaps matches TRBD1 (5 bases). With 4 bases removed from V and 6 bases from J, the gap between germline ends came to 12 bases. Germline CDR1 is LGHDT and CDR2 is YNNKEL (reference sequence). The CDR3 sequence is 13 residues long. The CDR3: CASSLQGGHGYTF. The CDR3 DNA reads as TGTGCCAGCAGCCTTCAGGGAGGCCATGGCTACACCTTC.

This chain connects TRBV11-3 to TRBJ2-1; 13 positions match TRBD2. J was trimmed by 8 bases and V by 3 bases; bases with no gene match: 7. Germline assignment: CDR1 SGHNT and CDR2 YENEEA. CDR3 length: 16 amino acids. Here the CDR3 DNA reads TGTGCCAGCAGCTTTGGGGGACTAGCGGGGAAGGATGAGCAGTTCTTC. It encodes CASSFGGLAGKDEQFF. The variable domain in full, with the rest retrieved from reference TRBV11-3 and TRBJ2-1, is EAGVVQSPRYKIIEKKQPVAFWCNPISGHNTLYWYLQNLGQGPELLIRYENEEAVDDSQLPKDRFSAERLKGVDSTLKIQPAELGDSAVYLCASSFGGLAGKDEQFFGPGTRLTVL.

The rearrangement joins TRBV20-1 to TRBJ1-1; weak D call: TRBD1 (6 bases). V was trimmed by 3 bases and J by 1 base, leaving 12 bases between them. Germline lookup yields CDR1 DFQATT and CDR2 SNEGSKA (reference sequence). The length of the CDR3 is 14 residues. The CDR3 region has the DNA TGCAGTGCTAGCTACAGGGTGGGGAACACTGAAGCTTTCTTT. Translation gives CSASYRVGNTEAFF.

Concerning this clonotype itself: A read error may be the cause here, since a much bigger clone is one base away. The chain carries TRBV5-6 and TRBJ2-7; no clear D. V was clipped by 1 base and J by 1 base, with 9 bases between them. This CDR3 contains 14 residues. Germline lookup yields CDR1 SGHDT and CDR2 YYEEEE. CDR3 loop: CASSLLRQSYEQYF. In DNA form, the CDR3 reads TGTGCCAGCAGCTTGCTGCGGCAATCCTACGAGCAGTACTTC.

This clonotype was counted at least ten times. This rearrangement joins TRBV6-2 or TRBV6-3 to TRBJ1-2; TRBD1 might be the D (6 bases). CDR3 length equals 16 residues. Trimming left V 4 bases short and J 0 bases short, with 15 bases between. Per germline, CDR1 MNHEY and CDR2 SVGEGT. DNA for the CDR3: TGTGCCAGCAGTTGGTCATGGACAGAAACTAACTATGGCTACACCTTC. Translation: CASSWSWTETNYGYTF.

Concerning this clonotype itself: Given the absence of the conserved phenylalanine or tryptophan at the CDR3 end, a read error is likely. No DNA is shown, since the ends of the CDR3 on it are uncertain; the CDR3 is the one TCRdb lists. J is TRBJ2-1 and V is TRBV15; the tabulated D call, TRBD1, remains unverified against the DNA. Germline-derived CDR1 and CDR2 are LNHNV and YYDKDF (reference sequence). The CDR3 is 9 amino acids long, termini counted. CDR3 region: CATSSEDRS.

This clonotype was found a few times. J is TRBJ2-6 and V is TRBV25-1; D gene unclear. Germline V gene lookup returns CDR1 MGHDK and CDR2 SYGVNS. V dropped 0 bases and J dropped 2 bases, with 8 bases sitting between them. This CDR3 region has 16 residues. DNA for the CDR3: TGTGCCAGCAGTGAATATAGCCTAACTGGGGCCAACGTCCTGACTTTC. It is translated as CASSEYSLTGANVLTF.

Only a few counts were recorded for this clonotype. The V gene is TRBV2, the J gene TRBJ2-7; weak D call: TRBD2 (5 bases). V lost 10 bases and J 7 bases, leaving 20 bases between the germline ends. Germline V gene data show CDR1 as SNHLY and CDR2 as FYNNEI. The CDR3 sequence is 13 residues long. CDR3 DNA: TGTGCCAAAGCGAGCGGCGGGCTAGGAGAGCAGTACTTC. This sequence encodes CAKASGGLGEQYF.

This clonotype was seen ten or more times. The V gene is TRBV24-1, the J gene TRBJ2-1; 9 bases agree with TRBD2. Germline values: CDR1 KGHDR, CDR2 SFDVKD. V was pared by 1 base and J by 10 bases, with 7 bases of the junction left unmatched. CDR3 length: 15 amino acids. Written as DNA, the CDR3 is TGTGCCACCAGTGATTTTCTAGCGGGGCGAGGGGAGCAGTTCTTC. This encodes CATSDFLAGRGEQFF.

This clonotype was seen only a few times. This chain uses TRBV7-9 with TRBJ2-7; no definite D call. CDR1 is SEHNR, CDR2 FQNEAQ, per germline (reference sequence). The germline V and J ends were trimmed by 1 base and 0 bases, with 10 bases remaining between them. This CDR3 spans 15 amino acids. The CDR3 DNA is TGTGCCAGCAGCTTAGATCGGTCAAGCTCCTACGAGCAGTACTTC. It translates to CASSLDRSSSYEQYF.

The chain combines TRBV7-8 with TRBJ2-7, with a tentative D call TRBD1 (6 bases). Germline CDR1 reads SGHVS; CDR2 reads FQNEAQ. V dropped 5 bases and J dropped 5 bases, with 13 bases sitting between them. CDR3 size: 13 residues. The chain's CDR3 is CASSPQGYNEQYF. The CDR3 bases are TGTGCCAGCAGCCCACAGGGTTACAACGAGCAGTACTTC.

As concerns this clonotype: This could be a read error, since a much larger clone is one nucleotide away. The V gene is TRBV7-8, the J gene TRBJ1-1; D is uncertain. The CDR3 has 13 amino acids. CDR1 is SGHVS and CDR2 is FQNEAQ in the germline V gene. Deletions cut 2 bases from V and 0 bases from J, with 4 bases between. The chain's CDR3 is CASSLQMNTEAFF. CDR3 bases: TGTGCCAGCAGCTTACAGATGAACACTGAAGCTTTCTTT.

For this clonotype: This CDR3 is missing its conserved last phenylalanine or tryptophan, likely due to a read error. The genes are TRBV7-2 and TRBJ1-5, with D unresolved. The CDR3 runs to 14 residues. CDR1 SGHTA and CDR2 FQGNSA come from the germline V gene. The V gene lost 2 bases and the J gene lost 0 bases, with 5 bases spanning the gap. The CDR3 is CASSLMDSNQPQHL. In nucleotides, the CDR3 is TGTGCCAGCAGCTTAATGGATAGCAATCAGCCCCAGCATCTT.

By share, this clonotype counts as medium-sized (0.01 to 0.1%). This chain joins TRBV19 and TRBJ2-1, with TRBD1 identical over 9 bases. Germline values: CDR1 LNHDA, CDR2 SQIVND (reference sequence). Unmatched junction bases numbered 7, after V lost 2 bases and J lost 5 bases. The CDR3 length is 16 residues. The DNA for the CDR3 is TGTGCCAGTAGTATACACCGGGACAGGGTCGACAATGAGCAGTTCTTC. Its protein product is CASSIHRDRVDNEQFF.